A selection of T cell receptor beta chains follows, all from one sample in a study of T cells in Graves' hyperthyroidism and ophthalmopathy. TCRdb reanalysed the multiplex PCR reads using MiXCR and keeps one entry per CDR3 protein. The sample gives fewer than 550,000 distinct CDR3 sequences, around 22% of which show up once; around 11% is in the top ten. Sequenced: blood. These receptors originate from a woman aged 30 to 39 with Graves' ophthalmopathy. CDR3s include the opening cysteine and the closing phenylalanine or tryptophan. Each record gives: V gene, D gene, J gene, clone size, CDR3 DNA, CDR3 protein. A D gene is named only where the DNA matches it firmly. Only some rows state a clone size, as once, few, many or a class for expanded clones.

V: TRBV28; D: .; J: TRBJ2-2; size: many; DNA: TGTGCCAGCAGTATGTACTCAGAGGAGCTGTTTTTT; CDR3: CASSMYSEELFF
V: TRBV28; D: .; J: TRBJ2-7; size: few; DNA: TGTGCCAGCAGACCGACTAGTTCCGAGCAGTACTTC; CDR3: CASRPTSSEQYF
V: TRBV30; D: TRBD1; J: TRBJ1-5; size: many; DNA: TGTGCCTGGAGCCCGACAGGGCTCAATCAGCCCCAGCATTTT; CDR3: CAWSPTGLNQPQHF
V: TRBV4-3; D: .; J: TRBJ1-2; size: many; DNA: TGCGCCAGCAGCCAAGATAGAGGCACCTATGGCTACACCTTC; CDR3: CASSQDRGTYGYTF
V: TRBV20-1; D: TRBD1; J: TRBJ1-1; size: few; DNA: TGCAGTGCTAGAGCAGGGGGAGGCGCTGAAGCTTTCTTT; CDR3: CSARAGGGAEAFF
V: TRBV10-3; D: .; J: TRBJ1-1; size: many; DNA: TGTGCCATCAGTGGGAACACTGAAGCTTTCTTT; CDR3: CAISGNTEAFF
V: TRBV5-1; D: .; J: TRBJ2-7; size: many; DNA: TGCGCCAGCAGCAAAGGGGGTAGCTCCTACGAGCAGTACTTC; CDR3: CASSKGGSSYEQYF
V: TRBV6-1; D: .; J: TRBJ2-2; size: .; DNA: TGTGCCAGCACCCTGGGTCCCGGGGGCATCGGGGAGCTGTTTTTT; CDR3: CASTLGPGGIGELFF
V: TRBV5-1; D: TRBD2; J: TRBJ2-2; size: .; DNA: TGCGCCAGCAGCTTGGAACGGACTAGAGGAGGCGGGGAGCTGTTTTTT; CDR3: CASSLERTRGGGELFF
V: TRBV6-1; D: TRBD1; J: TRBJ2-7; size: few; DNA: TGTGCCAGCAACCAAGGGACAGGGCCCTCGGGCGAGCAGTACTTC; CDR3: CASNQGTGPSGEQYF
V: TRBV7-2; D: .; J: TRBJ1-2; size: many; DNA: TGTGCCAGCAGCTTAGGGGGGTTTTATGGCTACACCTTC; CDR3: CASSLGGFYGYTF
V: TRBV29-1; D: TRBD1; J: TRBJ2-3; size: few; DNA: TGCAGCGTTGGGGCTATCGGACAGGGGAGGAGGACAGATACGCAGTATTTT; CDR3: CSVGAIGQGRRTDTQYF
V: TRBV7-8; D: .; J: TRBJ1-5; size: many; DNA: TGTGCCAGCAGCTTAATCGGCGCCGCCCAGCCCCAGCATTTT; CDR3: CASSLIGAAQPQHF
V: TRBV5-1; D: .; J: TRBJ2-2; size: many; DNA: TGCGCCAGCAGCTTTGACGGGGCCCACCTCACCGGGGAGCTGTTTTTT; CDR3: CASSFDGAHLTGELFF
V: TRBV9; D: TRBD2; J: TRBJ2-7; size: few; DNA: TGTGCCAGCAGCGTAAGCGGGGGATACGAGCAGTACTTC; CDR3: CASSVSGGYEQYF
V: TRBV14; D: .; J: TRBJ2-7; size: few; DNA: TGTGCCAGCAGCCAAGAAGGGGCAGCGAGCTCCTACGAGCAGTACTTC; CDR3: CASSQEGAASSYEQYF
V: TRBV12-3/TRBV12-4; D: TRBD1; J: TRBJ2-5; size: many; DNA: TGTGCCAGCAGTCCGGGACAGGGGGCGTCAGAGACCCAGTACTTC; CDR3: CASSPGQGASETQYF
V: TRBV12-3/TRBV12-4; D: TRBD2; J: TRBJ2-7; size: .; DNA: TGTGCCAGCAGTTTATCTTGGGGACTACCCGATTCGGAGCAGTACTTC; CDR3: CASSLSWGLPDSEQYF
V: TRBV27; D: TRBD1; J: TRBJ1-1; size: many; DNA: TGTGCCAGCGGACAGGGGAGTGAGACTGAAGCTTTCTTT; CDR3: CASGQGSETEAFF
V: TRBV20-1; D: TRBD1; J: TRBJ1-1; size: many; DNA: TGCAGTGCAACCGGACAGGCCGGCGGGGTAGCTTTCTTT; CDR3: CSATGQAGGVAFF
V: TRBV20-1; D: .; J: TRBJ2-5; size: few; DNA: TGCAGTGCTCTTAACTCCCAGGGTCTCCAAGAGACCCAGTACTTC; CDR3: CSALNSQGLQETQYF
V: TRBV12-3/TRBV12-4; D: .; J: TRBJ1-2; size: many; DNA: TGTGCCAGCAGTTTAATTGGGGATTATGGCTACACCTTC; CDR3: CASSLIGDYGYTF
V: TRBV24-1; D: .; J: TRBJ2-7; size: few; DNA: TGTGCCACCAGTGATTCCTGGGGGGAGCAGTACTTC; CDR3: CATSDSWGEQYF
V: TRBV10-3; D: .; J: TRBJ2-2; size: many; DNA: TGTGCCCTCGGTCTGAACACCGGGGAGCTGTTTTTT; CDR3: CALGLNTGELFF
V: TRBV20-1; D: .; J: TRBJ1-1; size: .; DNA: TGCAGTGCGGCAGGACAGACCAACACTGAAGCTTTCTTT; CDR3: CSAAGQTNTEAFF
V: TRBV28; D: .; J: TRBJ1-1; size: many; DNA: TGTGCCAGCAGTCCCCGGGCCCAAAGGTACACTGAAGCTTTCTTT; CDR3: CASSPRAQRYTEAFF
V: TRBV10-3; D: TRBD1; J: TRBJ2-7; size: .; DNA: TGTGCCATCAGACAAACTGACAGGGTGTACGAGCAGTACTTC; CDR3: CAIRQTDRVYEQYF